The source of this TCR beta chain is a study of technical replicates of blood from a few donors. This clone has just one count. Profiling relied on immunoSEQ multiplex PCR, and the TCRdb table lists in-frame clones only, not all of them. The sample comprises about 69,000 clones, 88% of which are singletons, and 3.5% to 5.5% rests with the top ten. The trim removed 4 bases at V and 5 bases at J, leaving 9 bases unmatched. The CDR3 is made up of 16 amino acids. Germline CDR1 and CDR2: SGDLS and YYNGEE. The genes are TRBV9 and TRBJ2-3, with 11 positions matching TRBD2. The origin of this receptor is a human donor in good health. Some clones in this sample may be carry-over from other donors' samples. The sample was PBMCs. The CDR3 loop is CASSPIAGGYEDTQYF. DNA for the CDR3: TGTGCCAGCAGCCCGATAGCGGGAGGGTATGAAGATACGCAGTATTTT.